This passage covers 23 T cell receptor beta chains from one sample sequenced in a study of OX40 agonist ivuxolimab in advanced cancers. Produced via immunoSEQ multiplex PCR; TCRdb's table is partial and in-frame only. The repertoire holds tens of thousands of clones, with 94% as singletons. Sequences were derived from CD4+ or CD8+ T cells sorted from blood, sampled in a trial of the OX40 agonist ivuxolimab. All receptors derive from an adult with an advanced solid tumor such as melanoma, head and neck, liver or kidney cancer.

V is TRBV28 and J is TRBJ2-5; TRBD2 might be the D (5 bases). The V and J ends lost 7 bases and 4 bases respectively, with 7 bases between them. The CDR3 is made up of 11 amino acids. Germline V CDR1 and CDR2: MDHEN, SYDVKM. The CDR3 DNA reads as TGTGCCAGCATCCGGGGAGAGACCCAGTACTTC. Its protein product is CASIRGETQYF.

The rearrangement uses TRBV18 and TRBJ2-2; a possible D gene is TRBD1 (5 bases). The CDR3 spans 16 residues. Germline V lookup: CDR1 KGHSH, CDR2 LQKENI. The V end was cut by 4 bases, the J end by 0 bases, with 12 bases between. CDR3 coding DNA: TGTGCCAGCTCACAGACAGTAGAGGCGAACACCGGGGAGCTGTTTTTT. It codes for CASSQTVEANTGELFF. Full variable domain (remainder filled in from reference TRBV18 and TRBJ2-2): NAGVMQNPRHLVRRRGQEARLRCSPMKGHSHVYWYRQLPEEGLKFMVYLQKENIIDESGMPKERFSAEFPKEGPSILRIQQVVRGDSAAYFCASSQTVEANTGELFFGEGSRLTVL.

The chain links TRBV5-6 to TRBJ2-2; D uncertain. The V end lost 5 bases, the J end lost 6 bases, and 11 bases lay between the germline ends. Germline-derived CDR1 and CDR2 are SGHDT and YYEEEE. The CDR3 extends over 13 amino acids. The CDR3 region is CASSTYNAGELFF. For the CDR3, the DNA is TGTGCCAGCAGTACGTACAACGCCGGGGAGCTGTTTTTT.

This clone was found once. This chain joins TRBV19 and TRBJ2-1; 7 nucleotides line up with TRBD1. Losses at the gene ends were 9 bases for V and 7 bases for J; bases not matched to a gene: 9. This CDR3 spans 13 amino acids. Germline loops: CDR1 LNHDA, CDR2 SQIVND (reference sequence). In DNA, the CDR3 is TGTGCCAGCCAGACAGGGATGGGGAATGAGCAGTTCTTC. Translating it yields CASQTGMGNEQFF.

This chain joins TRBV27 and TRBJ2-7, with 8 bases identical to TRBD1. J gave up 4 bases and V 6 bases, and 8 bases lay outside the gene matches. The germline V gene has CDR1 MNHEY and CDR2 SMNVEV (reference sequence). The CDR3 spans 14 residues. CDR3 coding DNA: TGTGCCAGCAGAACCGGGACAGGACCTTACGAGCAGTACTTC. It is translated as CASRTGTGPYEQYF.

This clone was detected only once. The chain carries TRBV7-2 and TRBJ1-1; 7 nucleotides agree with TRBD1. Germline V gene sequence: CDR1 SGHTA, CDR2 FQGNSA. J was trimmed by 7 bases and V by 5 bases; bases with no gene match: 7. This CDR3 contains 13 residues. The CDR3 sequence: CASSLDRAVEAFF. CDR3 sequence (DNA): TGTGCCAGCAGCCTAGACAGGGCCGTTGAAGCTTTCTTT.

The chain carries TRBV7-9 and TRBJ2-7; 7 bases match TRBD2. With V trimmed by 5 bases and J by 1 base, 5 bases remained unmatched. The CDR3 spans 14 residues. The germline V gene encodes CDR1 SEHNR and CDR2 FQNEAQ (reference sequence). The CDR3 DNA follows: TGTGCCAGCAGCCATGAGCGGGAATCCTACGAGCAGTACTTC. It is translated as CASSHERESYEQYF.

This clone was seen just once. Written as DNA, the CDR3 is TGTGCCAGCAGCTTGGCAACGGGGGTCTCTGAAGCTTTCTTT. It specifies CASSLATGVSEAFF. The V call is TRBV5-4, the J call TRBJ1-1, with D perhaps TRBD1 (5 bases). The CDR3 is 14 amino acids. Trimming cost V 0 bases and J 6 bases, with 12 bases left between them. Germline values: CDR1 SGHNT, CDR2 YYREEE (reference sequence).

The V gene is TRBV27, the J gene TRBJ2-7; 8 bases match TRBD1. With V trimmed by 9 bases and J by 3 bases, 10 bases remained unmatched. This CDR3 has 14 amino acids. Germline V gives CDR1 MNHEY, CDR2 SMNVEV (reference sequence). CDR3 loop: CASRRTGNDYEQYF. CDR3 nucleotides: TGTGCCAGTCGCCGGACAGGGAATGACTACGAGCAGTACTTC.

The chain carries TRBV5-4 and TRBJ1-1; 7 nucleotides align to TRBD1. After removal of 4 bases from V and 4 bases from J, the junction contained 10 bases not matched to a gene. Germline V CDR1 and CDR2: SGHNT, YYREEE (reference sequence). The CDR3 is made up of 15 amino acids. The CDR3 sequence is CASSLRRTGATEAFF. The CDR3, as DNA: TGTGCCAGCAGCCTGAGACGGACAGGCGCCACTGAAGCTTTCTTT.

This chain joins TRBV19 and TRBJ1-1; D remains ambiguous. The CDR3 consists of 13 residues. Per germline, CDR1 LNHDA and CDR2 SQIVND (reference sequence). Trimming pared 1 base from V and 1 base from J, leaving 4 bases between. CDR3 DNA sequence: TGTGCCAGTAGTATAGCAGAGAACACTGAAGCTTTCTTT. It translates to CASSIAENTEAFF.

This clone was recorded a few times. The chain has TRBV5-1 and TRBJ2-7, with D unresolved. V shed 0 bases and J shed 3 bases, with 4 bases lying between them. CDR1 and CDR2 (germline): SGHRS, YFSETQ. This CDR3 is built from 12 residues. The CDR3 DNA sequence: TGCGCCAGCAGCTTGGAGGGCTACGAGCAGTACTTC. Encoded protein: CASSLEGYEQYF.

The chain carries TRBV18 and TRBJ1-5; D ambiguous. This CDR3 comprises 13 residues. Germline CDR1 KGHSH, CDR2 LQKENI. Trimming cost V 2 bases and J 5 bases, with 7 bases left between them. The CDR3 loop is CASSPGLHQPQHF. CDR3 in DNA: TGTGCCAGCTCACCAGGGCTGCATCAGCCCCAGCATTTT.

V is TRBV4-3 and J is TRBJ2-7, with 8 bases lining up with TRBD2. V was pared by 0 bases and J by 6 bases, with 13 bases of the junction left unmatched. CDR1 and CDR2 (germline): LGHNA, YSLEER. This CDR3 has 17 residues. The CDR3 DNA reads TGCGCCAGCAGCCAAGATTCTACTAGCGGAGCCGGGGTCGAGCAGTACTTC. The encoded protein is CASSQDSTSGAGVEQYF.

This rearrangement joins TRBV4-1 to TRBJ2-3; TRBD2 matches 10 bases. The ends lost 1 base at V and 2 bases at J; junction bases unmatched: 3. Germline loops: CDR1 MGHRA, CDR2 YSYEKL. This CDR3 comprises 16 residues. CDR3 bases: TGCGCCAGCAGCCAAGGGCTAGCGGGAGTCACAGATACGCAGTATTTT. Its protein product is CASSQGLAGVTDTQYF.

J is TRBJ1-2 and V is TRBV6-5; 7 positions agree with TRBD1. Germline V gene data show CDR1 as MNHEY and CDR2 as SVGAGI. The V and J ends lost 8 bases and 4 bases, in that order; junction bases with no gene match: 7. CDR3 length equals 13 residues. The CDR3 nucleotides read TGTGCCAGCCGAGAAGGGGGCTTCTATGGCTACACCTTC. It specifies CASREGGFYGYTF.

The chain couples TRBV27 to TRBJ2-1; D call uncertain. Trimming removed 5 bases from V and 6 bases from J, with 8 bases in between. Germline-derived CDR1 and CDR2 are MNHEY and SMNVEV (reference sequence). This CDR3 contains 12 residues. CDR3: CASSPNRNEQFF. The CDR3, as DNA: TGTGCCAGCAGTCCCAACCGCAATGAGCAGTTCTTC.

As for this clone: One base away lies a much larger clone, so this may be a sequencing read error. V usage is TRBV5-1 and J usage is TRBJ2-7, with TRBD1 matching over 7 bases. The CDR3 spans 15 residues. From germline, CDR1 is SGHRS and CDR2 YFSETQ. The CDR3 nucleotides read TGCACCAGCAGCTTGGGCCAGACAGGGATCTACGAGCAGTACTTC. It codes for CTSSLGQTGIYEQYF.

CDR3 protein: CASTQSGGLGETQYF. CDR3 bases: TGTGCCAGCACCCAGAGCGGCGGTTTGGGGGAGACCCAGTACTTC. The V gene is TRBV9, the J gene TRBJ2-5; a possible D gene is TRBD2 (5 bases). CDR1 SGDLS and CDR2 YYNGEE come from the germline V gene. V was trimmed by 6 bases and J by 5 bases, leaving 20 bases between them. The CDR3 has 15 residues.

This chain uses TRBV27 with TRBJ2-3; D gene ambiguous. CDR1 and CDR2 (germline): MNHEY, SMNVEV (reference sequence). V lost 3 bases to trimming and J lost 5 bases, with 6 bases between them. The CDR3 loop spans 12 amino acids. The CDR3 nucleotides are TGTGCCAGCAGTTTCTCGGGAGATACGCAGTATTTT. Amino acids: CASSFSGDTQYF.

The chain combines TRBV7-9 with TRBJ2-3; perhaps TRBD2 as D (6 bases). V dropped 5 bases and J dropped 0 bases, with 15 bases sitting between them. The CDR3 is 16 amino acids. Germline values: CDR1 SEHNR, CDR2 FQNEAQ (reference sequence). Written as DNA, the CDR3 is TGTGCCAGCAGCCGCTTCGGGGAGGCTAGCACAGATACGCAGTATTTT. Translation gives CASSRFGEASTDTQYF.

The CDR3 DNA is TGTGCCAGCAGTTTATATAGGGGAGAAGCTTTCTTT. Encoded protein: CASSLYRGEAFF. The chain carries TRBV27 and TRBJ1-1; D perhaps matches TRBD1 (5 bases). Per the germline V gene, CDR1 is MNHEY and CDR2 is SMNVEV (reference sequence). The V end lost 1 base, the J end lost 8 bases, and 8 bases lay between the germline ends. The CDR3 sequence is 12 residues long.

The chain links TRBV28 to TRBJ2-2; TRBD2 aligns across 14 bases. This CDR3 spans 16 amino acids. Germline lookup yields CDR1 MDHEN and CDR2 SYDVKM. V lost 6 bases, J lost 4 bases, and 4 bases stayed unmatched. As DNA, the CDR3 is TGTGCCAGCAGATGGGGACTAGCGGGGGCCACCGGGGAGCTGTTTTTT. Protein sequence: CASRWGLAGATGELFF. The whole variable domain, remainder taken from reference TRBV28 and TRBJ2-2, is DVKVTQSSRYLVKRTGEKVFLECVQDMDHENMFWYRQDPGLGLRLIYFSYDVKMKEKGDIPEGYSVSREKKERFSLILESASTNQTSMYLCASRWGLAGATGELFFGEGSRLTVL.